The 25 T cell receptor beta chains in this list originate from one sample, sequenced in a study of cytomegalovirus exposure and HLA in healthy donors. Primers: 60 Vbeta forward and 13 Jbeta reverse. TCRdb's copy holds only in-frame clones and misses some; the assay was immunoSEQ multiplex PCR. Of around 80,000 clones in the sample, nearly 80% were seen once. Specimen: PBMCs. Receptors originate from a middle-aged man in good health and CMV-seronegative.

The chain employs TRBV29-1 and TRBJ2-2; TRBD1 agrees at 7 bases. This CDR3 region has 14 residues. Germline assignment: CDR1 SQVTM and CDR2 ANQGSEA. The V and J ends lost 8 bases and 3 bases, in that order; junction bases with no gene match: 9. The CDR3 sequence is CSHSGTVDTGELFF. CDR3 nucleotides: TGCAGCCACTCCGGGACAGTAGACACCGGGGAGCTGTTTTTT.

The count of this clone is one. The chain carries TRBV6-6 and TRBJ2-5; 8 bases line up with TRBD2. The J call is in doubt because the DNA end fits TRBJ2-7 better. Germline-derived CDR1 and CDR2 are MNHNY and SVGAGI (reference sequence). The CDR3 runs to 13 residues. CDR3 sequence reads: CASILSGTYEQYF. The CDR3 nucleotides are TGTGCCAGCATCCTTAGCGGGACGTACGAGCAGTACTTC.

The gene calls are TRBV29-1 and TRBJ2-5, with 15 bases matching TRBD2. The CDR3 sequence is 15 residues long. The germline gives CDR1 SQVTM, CDR2 ANQGSEA. After removal of 3 bases from V and 4 bases from J, the junction contained 3 bases not matched to a gene. The CDR3 nucleotides are TGCAGCGTTGATAAGGGACTAGCGGGAGGAGAGACCCAGTACTTC. This encodes CSVDKGLAGGETQYF.

This CDR3 is CASRFAARRSPLHF. CDR3 DNA: TGTGCCAGCAGATTCGCAGCGAGACGTTCACCCCTCCACTTT. The chain joins TRBV6-5 to TRBJ1-6; no firm D call. Germline V lookup: CDR1 MNHEY, CDR2 SVGAGI. Trimming cost V 6 bases and J 9 bases, with 15 bases left between them. This CDR3 is built from 14 residues.

The genes are TRBV28 and TRBJ2-6, with TRBD2 as a possible D gene (6 bases). V lost 7 bases and J 0 bases, leaving 16 bases between the germline ends. The germline V gene has CDR1 MDHEN and CDR2 SYDVKM. The CDR3 runs 17 residues. CDR3 region: CASTRRASFSGANVLTF. The CDR3 DNA reads as TGTGCCAGCACCAGGAGGGCCTCTTTCTCTGGGGCCAACGTCCTGACTTTC. Filled out from reference TRBV28 and TRBJ2-6, the complete variable domain reads DVKVTQSSRYLVKRTGEKVFLECVQDMDHENMFWYRQDPGLGLRLIYFSYDVKMKEKGDIPEGYSVSREKKERFSLILESASTNQTSMYLCASTRRASFSGANVLTFGAGSRLTVL.

The chain recombines TRBV11-3 with TRBJ2-3; TRBD2 matches 7 bases. Germline values: CDR1 SGHNT, CDR2 YENEEA. With V trimmed by 5 bases and J by 4 bases, 6 bases remained unmatched. This CDR3 spans 14 amino acids. CDR3 nucleotide sequence: TGTGCCAGCAGCCCTGGGGGGGTGTCAGATACGCAGTATTTT. It translates to CASSPGGVSDTQYF.

The J gene is TRBJ2-1, the V gene TRBV5-1; 11 bases line up with TRBD2. This CDR3 is built from 16 residues. Germline trimming cut 4 bases from V and 4 bases from J; bases unmatched to any gene: 7. The germline CDR1 and CDR2 sequences are SGHRS and YFSETQ. The CDR3 spells CASSHGTSGTYNEQFF. CDR3 nucleotide sequence: TGCGCCAGCAGCCATGGGACTAGCGGCACATACAATGAGCAGTTCTTC. The entire variable domain, with the rest obtained from reference TRBV5-1 and TRBJ2-1, is as follows: KAGVTQTPRYLIKTRGQQVTLSCSPISGHRSVSWYQQTPGQGLQFLFEYFSETQRNKGNFPGRFSGRQFSNSRSEMNVSTLELGDSALYLCASSHGTSGTYNEQFFGPGTRLTVL.

The chain has TRBV18 and TRBJ1-1; the D is unclear. Deletions cut 4 bases from V and 1 base from J, with 10 bases between. In germline, CDR1 is KGHSH, CDR2 LQKENI. The CDR3 extends over 14 amino acids. The CDR3 sequence is CASSLRQTNTEAFF. CDR3 DNA: TGTGCCAGCTCACTAAGACAAACGAACACTGAAGCTTTCTTT.

The rearrangement links TRBV10-3 to TRBJ2-7; TRBD1 aligns across 9 bases. Per germline, CDR1 ENHRY and CDR2 SYGVKD. The CDR3 length is 14 residues. V lost 4 bases and J lost 3; bases outside the gene matches: 4. For the CDR3, the DNA is TGTGCCATCAGTGGAGGACAGGGGATCTACGAGCAGTACTTC. Encoded protein: CAISGGQGIYEQYF.

The rearrangement joins TRBV19 to TRBJ1-2, with TRBD1 as a possible D gene (5 bases). The CDR3 contains 13 residues. The germline V gene encodes CDR1 LNHDA and CDR2 SQIVND (reference sequence). V gave up 3 bases and J gave up 7 bases, with 12 bases separating them. The CDR3 region has the DNA TGTGCCAGTAGTATCGGGCAGGGTGGTGGCTACACCTTC. Its translation is CASSIGQGGGYTF. Based on the CDR3 plus reference TRBV19 and TRBJ1-2, the full variable domain is DGGITQSPKYLFRKEGQNVTLSCEQNLNHDAMYWYRQDPGQGLRLIYYSQIVNDFQKGDIAEGYSVSREKKESFPLTVTSAQKNPTAFYLCASSIGQGGGYTFGSGTRLTVV.

The gene calls are TRBV7-9 and TRBJ2-7; 7 positions match TRBD1. Germline CDR1 and CDR2: SEHNR and FQNEAQ (reference sequence). The length of the CDR3 is 12 residues. The V gene end was trimmed by 5 bases and the J gene end by 6 bases; junction bases not matched to a gene: 4. CDR3 sequence: CASSPNRGEQYF. The CDR3 region has the DNA TGTGCCAGCAGCCCGAACAGGGGCGAGCAGTACTTC.

The J gene is TRBJ2-7, the V gene TRBV18, with TRBD1 identical over 11 bases. Germline-derived CDR1 and CDR2 are KGHSH and LQKENI. V lost 0 bases and J lost 4; bases outside the gene matches: 5. The CDR3 consists of 16 residues. The CDR3 DNA sequence: TGTGCCAGCTCACCACCCGGGACAGGGGGAGTGTACGAGCAGTACTTC. Amino acid sequence: CASSPPGTGGVYEQYF.

The rearrangement links TRBV27 to TRBJ2-7; D gene unclear. V gave up 3 bases and J gave up 2 bases, with 8 bases separating them. The CDR3 loop spans 13 amino acids. CDR1 is MNHEY and CDR2 is SMNVEV in the germline V gene (reference sequence). The CDR3 region is CASSLGATYEQYF. Written as DNA, the CDR3 is TGTGCCAGCAGTTTGGGCGCTACCTACGAGCAGTACTTC.

This chain uses TRBV5-1 with TRBJ2-7; 9 bases are a match to TRBD1. Germline V gives CDR1 SGHRS, CDR2 YFSETQ. With 4 bases clipped from V and 4 bases from J, the junction kept 6 bases outside the gene matches. The CDR3 consists of 14 residues. The CDR3: CASSIGTGMYEQYF. DNA for the CDR3: TGCGCCAGCAGCATTGGGACAGGGATGTACGAGCAGTACTTC.

The chain employs TRBV29-1 and TRBJ2-1, with 12 bases fitting TRBD2. CDR3 length: 14 residues. The germline CDR1 and CDR2 sequences are SQVTM and ANQGSEA. J was trimmed by 2 bases and V by 7 bases; bases with no gene match: 3. The CDR3 DNA reads TGCAGCGCCCGGACTAGCGGGGCCTACAATGAGCAGTTCTTC. Translating gives CSARTSGAYNEQFF.

This clone was seen only a few times. The V call is TRBV4-1, the J call TRBJ2-7, with TRBD2 matching over 7 bases. Trimming took 0 bases from V and 6 from J; bases not matched to a gene: 5. The CDR3 spans 14 residues. Germline assignment: CDR1 MGHRA and CDR2 YSYEKL. CDR3: CASSQEAGVIEQYF. CDR3 nucleotide sequence: TGCGCCAGCAGCCAAGAGGCGGGAGTAATCGAGCAGTACTTC.

The chain recombines TRBV5-1 with TRBJ2-1, with TRBD2 matching over 9 bases. The CDR3 length is 15 residues. After removal of 5 bases from V and 7 bases from J, the junction contained 10 bases not matched to a gene. Germline CDR1 is SGHRS and CDR2 is YFSETQ. The CDR3 sequence is CASRVGTSGQNEQFF. DNA for the CDR3: TGCGCCAGCAGGGTTGGAACTAGCGGGCAAAATGAGCAGTTCTTC.

The gene calls are TRBV2 and TRBJ2-1; 8 positions agree with TRBD2. Germline loops: CDR1 SNHLY, CDR2 FYNNEI. Trimming at V came to 8 bases and at J to 5 bases, leaving 11 bases not matched to a gene. The CDR3 covers 15 residues. The CDR3 sequence is CASLLGTRVHNEQFF. The CDR3 bases are TGTGCCAGCCTCTTGGGGACTAGGGTCCACAATGAGCAGTTCTTC.

The chain carries TRBV6-7 and TRBJ1-2; D remains unclear. TRBV6-7 is identified as an open reading frame with a role that is uncertain. The CDR3 sequence is 12 residues long. The V and J ends lost 2 bases and 4 bases respectively, with 5 bases between them. This CDR3 is CASSYPLYGYTF. The CDR3 coding sequence is TGTGCCAGCAGTTACCCCCTCTATGGCTACACCTTC.

This chain links TRBV7-6 with TRBJ2-7, with TRBD2 as a possible D gene (5 bases). CDR3 length: 15 amino acids. CDR1 SGHVS and CDR2 FNYEAQ come from the germline V gene. Trimming cost V 2 bases and J 6 bases, with 17 bases left between them. The DNA for the CDR3 is TGTGCCAGCAGCTTACGGGTACTAGGTCGGCTCGAGCAGTACTTC. Its protein is CASSLRVLGRLEQYF.

V and J are TRBV23-1 and TRBJ2-1; 8 nucleotides line up with TRBD1. TRBV23-1 is placed among ORFs of uncertain function. This CDR3 is 16 amino acids long. V gave up 6 bases and J gave up 7 bases; unmatched junction bases: 14. CDR3 region: CASSPGQGFRGNEQFF. The CDR3, as DNA: TGCGCCAGCAGCCCAGGACAGGGATTTAGAGGGAATGAGCAGTTCTTC.

This chain uses TRBV2 with TRBJ2-5; D possibly corresponds to TRBD2 (5 bases). The end of the DNA is better explained by TRBJ2-7, so the J call may be wrong. CDR3 length equals 14 residues. The germline V gene encodes CDR1 SNHLY and CDR2 FYNNEI. The CDR3 DNA sequence: TGTGCCAGCAGTAACCCCGGGGAACAATACGAGCAGTACTTC. It translates to CASSNPGEQYEQYF.

The chain uses TRBV30 and TRBJ1-4; TRBD1 is a possible D gene (5 bases). CDR1 is GTSNPN, CDR2 SVGIG, per germline (reference sequence). The CDR3 sequence is 13 residues long. Trimming removed 2 bases at V and 6 bases at J, with 10 bases between. The CDR3 nucleotides are TGTGCCTGGAGTAGTATGGGGCATGAAAAACTGTTTTTT. Translated, it gives CAWSSMGHEKLFF.

This chain joins TRBV19 and TRBJ2-2; TRBD1 might be the D (5 bases). The V end lost 3 bases, the J end lost 7 bases, and 12 bases lay between the germline ends. The germline V gene has CDR1 LNHDA and CDR2 SQIVND (reference sequence). The CDR3 runs 14 residues. This CDR3 is CASSMKGVGGELFF. CDR3 nucleotide sequence: TGTGCCAGTAGTATGAAAGGGGTTGGCGGGGAGCTGTTTTTT.

The chain carries TRBV5-8 and TRBJ2-1; D is ambiguous. Germline CDR1 and CDR2: SGHTS and YDEGEE. The CDR3 has 14 amino acids. Trimming left V 0 bases short and J 6 bases short, with 10 bases between. CDR3 amino acids: CASSLDRHRNEQFF. CDR3 DNA: TGTGCCAGCAGCTTGGACAGACACCGCAATGAGCAGTTCTTC.